A selection of T cell receptor beta chains follows, all from one sample in a study of blood T cell repertoires in COVID-19. The table came from immunoSEQ multiplex PCR; TCRdb's copy has only in-frame clones and leaves some out. The sample includes approximately 280,000 clones, approximately 84% of them seen just once. Sequencing used peripheral blood. The receptors were sampled from a human donor with COVID-19, enrolled during active disease. The donor label of this sample is uncertain. CDR3s include the opening cysteine and the closing phenylalanine or tryptophan. The D gene is left open where the match is weak. The size of a clone is reported for some rows only, either as once, few or many, or as a class for expanded clones.

TRBD1,TRBJ1-2,TRBV5-8,NA,TGTGCCAGCAGCCGAGGACAGGGGAACTATGGCTACACCTTC,CASSRGQGNYGYTF
TRBD1,TRBJ1-1,TRBV2,once,TGTGCCAGCAGGGGGGACAGGGGGTCTGAAGCTTTCTTT,CASRGDRGSEAFF
TRBD1,TRBJ1-1,TRBV10-2,NA,TGCCCCAGCAGTCGACAGGGGGCGAGGACTGAAGCTTTCTTT,CPSSRQGARTEAFF
NA,TRBJ1-1,TRBV14,NA,TGTGCCAGCAGCCTCCGGACTTATGAAGCTTTCTTT,CASSLRTYEAFF
TRBD1,TRBJ1-1,TRBV5-4,NA,TGTGCCAGCAGGGTGGTTGGGACAGGGAACACTGAAGCTTTCTTT,CASRVVGTGNTEAFF
NA,TRBJ1-1,TRBV27,once,TGTGCCAGCAGCCGCCAGCTAATAACCACCGACATGAACACTGAAGCTTTCTTT,CASSRQLITTDMNTEAFF
NA,TRBJ1-5,TRBV11-2,NA,TGTGCCAGCAGCTCCAGTCGTCCAGGCCGGAATCAGCCCCAGCATTTT,CASSSSRPGRNQPQHF
TRBD1,TRBJ1-4,TRBV7-2,few,TGTGCCAGCAGCCCCTGGACAGGGGCTAATGAAAAACTGTTTTTT,CASSPWTGANEKLFF
TRBD1,TRBJ2-6,TRBV10-1,NA,TGCGCCAGCAGCGCCGGGACAGGAGGGGCCAACGTCCTGACTTTC,CASSAGTGGANVLTF
TRBD2,TRBJ2-1,TRBV25-1,NA,TGTGCCAGCAGGGGACTAGCGGGAGGGCCCGCCTACAATGAGCAGTTCTTC,CASRGLAGGPAYNEQFF
NA,TRBJ1-6,TRBV2,NA,TGTGCCAGCAGTGAACAGATCTCATGGAATTCACCCCTCCACTTT,CASSEQISWNSPLHF
TRBD2,TRBJ2-5,TRBV10-3,NA,TGTGCCATCAGTGAGTCGGGGGGGACTAGAGAAAAGACCCAGTACTTC,CAISESGGTREKTQYF
NA,TRBJ1-1,TRBV29-1,NA,TGCAGCGTTTCCGGGACTCCGGGCACTGAAGCTTTCTTT,CSVSGTPGTEAFF
NA,TRBJ2-3,TRBV11-1,many,TGTGCCAGCAGCTTAGTAAGCGTCACAGATACGCAGTATTTT,CASSLVSVTDTQYF